Below, one T cell receptor (beta chain) is given with its context. Its specificity is not known. The sample originates from a study of T cell repertoires in cytomegalovirus infection. Study as a whole: Indications of both CMV infection and matching HLA type were provided by public TCR beta signatures. Findings and caveats of the study: HLA-C-restricted CMV-specific TCR beta clonotypes were dominant in the ex vivo response.

TCRdb re-analysed the reads in MiXCR, keeping a single row per CDR3 protein. Of roughly 500,000 distinct CDR3 sequences listed, roughly a third are singletons. Material: cultured PBMCs, obtained from culture after CMV antigen stimulation. The receptor was derived from a human donor in good health (CMV status not recorded). Some clones in this sample may be carry-over from other donors' samples.

The CDR3 loop reads CSARDLDRGNQPQHF. The CDR3 DNA follows: TGCAGTGCTAGAGATCTTGACAGGGGTAATCAGCCCCAGCATTTT. The chain joins TRBV20-1 to TRBJ1-5, with 8 positions matching TRBD1. The CDR3 totals 15 residues. The junction had 5 bases not matched to a gene; V was cut back by 0 bases and J by 4 bases. Germline V CDR1 and CDR2: DFQATT, SNEGSKA (reference sequence).